Listed below are T cell receptor beta chains from one sample, sequenced in a study of T cells in Graves' hyperthyroidism and ophthalmopathy. MiXCR, run by TCRdb on the multiplex PCR reads, gives a single entry per CDR3 protein. The sample gives about 640,000 distinct CDR3 sequences, about 20% of which show up once; roughly a third is in the top ten. Sequencing input: blood. The receptor source for this set is a man aged 25 to 40 with Graves' ophthalmopathy. The CDR3 runs from the conserved cysteine through the conserved F or W. The order of the fields is V gene, J gene, D gene, clone size, CDR3 protein, CDR3 DNA. D genes are given only for firm matches. Clone size, where shown, is once, few, many, or a class for clones that have expanded.

TRBV7-7	TRBJ2-1	TRBD1	NA	CASSSSTGSPYNEQFF	TGTGCTAGCAGCTCGTCGACAGGGAGCCCCTACAATGAGCAGTTCTTC
TRBV7-9	TRBJ2-1	NA	many	CASSLVGGLNEQFF	TGTGCCAGCAGCTTAGTGGGTGGATTGAATGAGCAGTTCTTC
TRBV29-1	TRBJ2-3	NA	few	CSGQDSTDTQYF	TGCAGCGGACAGGATAGCACAGATACGCAGTATTTT
TRBV3-1	TRBJ2-3	NA	NA	CASSQGGTSRGTDTQYF	TGTGCCAGCAGCCAAGGGGGGACTTCCCGAGGCACAGATACGCAGTATTTT
TRBV12-3/TRBV12-4	TRBJ1-1	NA	many	CASTYMSGGAEAFF	TGTGCCAGCACCTACATGTCGGGGGGAGCTGAAGCTTTCTTT
TRBV10-3	TRBJ2-1	TRBD2	NA	CAISEISLAGGNEQFF	TGTGCCATCAGTGAGATTAGTCTAGCGGGAGGGAATGAGCAGTTCTTC
TRBV20-1	TRBJ2-7	TRBD2	many	CSARETSDYEQYF	TGCAGTGCTAGGGAGACTAGCGATTACGAGCAGTACTTC
TRBV7-3	TRBJ2-7	NA	NA	CASSTGQIYEQYF	TGTGCCAGCAGCACCGGACAGATTTACGAGCAGTACTTC
TRBV25-1	TRBJ1-2	NA	few	CASSEFIGGLVYGYTF	TGTGCCAGCAGTGAATTTATCGGGGGGCTTGTCTATGGCTACACCTTC
TRBV30	TRBJ2-5	NA	many	CAWSLAVEETQYF	TGTGCCTGGAGTCTAGCCGTTGAAGAGACCCAGTACTTC
TRBV7-2	TRBJ2-7	TRBD1	many	CASSPAGTGAPYEQYF	TGTGCCAGCAGCCCGGCCGGGACAGGGGCCCCCTACGAGCAGTACTTC
TRBV20-1	TRBJ2-5	NA	many	CSAREFGRSEETQYF	TGCAGTGCTAGAGAATTTGGACGATCCGAAGAGACCCAGTACTTC
TRBV27	TRBJ2-1	NA	NA	CASSLNRAVGLRYNEQFF	TGTGCCAGCAGTTTAAATCGCGCTGTGGGCCTCCGATACAATGAGCAGTTCTTC
TRBV7-2	TRBJ2-4	TRBD2	NA	CTSSREGLDLAKNIQYF	TGTACCAGCAGCCGAGAGGGACTAGACCTAGCCAAAAACATTCAGTACTTC
TRBV27	TRBJ2-1	NA	few	CASSPRQVRNEQFF	TGTGCCAGCAGTCCAAGACAGGTCCGGAATGAGCAGTTCTTC
TRBV4-1	TRBJ2-2	NA	NA	CASSQVFNTGELFF	TGCGCCAGCAGCCAAGTCTTTAATACCGGGGAGCTGTTTTTT
TRBV27	TRBJ1-1	NA	NA	CAGSLYGSTEAFF	TGTGCCGGCAGTTTATATGGGAGTACTGAAGCTTTCTTT
TRBV5-1	TRBJ2-3	TRBD1	NA	CASSTTGRLSTDTQYF	TGCGCCAGCAGCACGACAGGGCGACTCAGCACAGATACGCAGTATTTT
TRBV28	TRBJ1-5	NA	many	CASSLWGAGQPQHF	TGTGCCAGCAGTTTATGGGGGGCAGGACAGCCCCAGCATTTT
TRBV19	TRBJ2-7	NA	NA	CASSIRYSSDSYEQYF	TGTGCCAGTAGTATCAGGTACAGCTCCGACTCCTACGAGCAGTACTTC
TRBV5-4	TRBJ1-6	TRBD1	NA	CASSLRGQGSPLHF	TGTGCCAGCAGCTTGCGGGGACAGGGCTCACCCCTCCACTTT
TRBV18	TRBJ2-1	TRBD2	many	CASSPVLAGYNEQFF	TGTGCCAGCTCACCCGTACTAGCGGGATATAATGAGCAGTTCTTC
TRBV7-8	TRBJ2-7	NA	NA	CASSFWTDSYEQYF	TGTGCCAGCAGCTTCTGGACGGACTCCTACGAGCAGTACTTC
TRBV29-1	TRBJ1-2	NA	NA	CSVEDRKGYTF	TGCAGCGTTGAAGATCGAAAGGGCTACACCTTC
TRBV9	TRBJ2-3	TRBD2	few	CASSDGTSGRAGDTQYF	TGTGCCAGCAGCGACGGGACTAGCGGGAGGGCAGGAGATACGCAGTATTTT
TRBV11-2	TRBJ2-2	TRBD2	many	CASSQGGQRELNTGELFF	TGTGCCAGCAGCCAGGGCGGCCAGCGGGAGCTGAACACCGGGGAGCTGTTTTTT
TRBV6-2/TRBV6-3	TRBJ1-1	TRBD1	NA	CASSYGTGYAAEAFF	TGTGCCAGCAGTTACGGGACAGGGTACGCGGCTGAAGCTTTCTTT
TRBV28	TRBJ2-4	NA	few	CASRQVGGVNIQYF	TGTGCCAGCAGGCAAGTTGGGGGTGTCAACATTCAGTACTTC
TRBV15	TRBJ2-1	NA	many	CATSRGRNPSYNEQFF	TGTGCCACCAGCAGAGGTAGAAACCCTTCCTACAATGAGCAGTTCTTC
TRBV5-1	TRBJ1-4	NA	NA	CASSSETGPATNEKLFF	TGCGCCAGCAGCTCGGAGACTGGCCCTGCAACTAATGAAAAACTGTTTTTT
TRBV11-2	TRBJ2-5	TRBD1	few	CASSPLGQGSQETQYF	TGTGCCAGCAGCCCCCTAGGACAGGGAAGCCAAGAGACCCAGTACTTC
TRBV28	TRBJ1-2	TRBD1	few	CASSSQGVYGYTF	TGTGCCAGCAGTTCCCAGGGGGTCTATGGCTACACCTTC